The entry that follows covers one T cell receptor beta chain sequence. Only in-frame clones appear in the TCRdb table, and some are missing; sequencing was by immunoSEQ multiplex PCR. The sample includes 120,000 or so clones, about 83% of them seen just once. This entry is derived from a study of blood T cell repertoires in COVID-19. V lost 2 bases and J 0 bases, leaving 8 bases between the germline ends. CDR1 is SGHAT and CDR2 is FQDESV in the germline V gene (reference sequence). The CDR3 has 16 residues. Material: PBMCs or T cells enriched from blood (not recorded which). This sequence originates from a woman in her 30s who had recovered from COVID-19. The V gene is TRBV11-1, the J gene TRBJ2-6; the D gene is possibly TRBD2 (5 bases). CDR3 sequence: CASSLRRASGANVLTF. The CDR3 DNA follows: TGTGCCAGCAGCTTAAGGCGGGCCTCTGGGGCCAACGTCCTGACTTTC. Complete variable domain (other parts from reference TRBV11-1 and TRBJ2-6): EAEVAQSPRYKITEKSQAVAFWCDPISGHATLYWYRQILGQGPELLVQFQDESVVDDSQLPKDRFSAERLKGVDSTLKIQPAELGDSAMYLCASSLRRASGANVLTFGAGSRLTVL.